This is a list of T cell receptor beta chains from one sample in a study of T-cell reconstitution after alpha-beta-depleted transplantation in children. Each CDR3 protein is one row after TCRdb ran MiXCR on the PCR reads. The sample has about 600,000 distinct CDR3 sequences, more than 20% seen once. The material was PBMCs, mostly from graft donor cells, obtained 360 days after TCRalphabeta/CD19-depleted stem cell transplant. The origin of the receptors is a boy under three years old who had a stem cell transplant for acute myeloid leukemia, so the T cells may come from the graft donor. The conserved cysteine and the conserved F or W are not part of the CDR3 here. Each record gives: CDR3 protein, V gene, J gene.

CDR3 protein: ASRTGSSGTEAF; V gene: TRBV12-3/TRBV12-4; J gene: TRBJ1-1
CDR3 protein: SARDGEASGEETQY; V gene: TRBV20-1; J gene: TRBJ2-5
CDR3 protein: SASRQGSTDTQY; V gene: TRBV20-1; J gene: TRBJ2-3
CDR3 protein: ASSSYQRGTGELF; V gene: TRBV7-9; J gene: TRBJ2-2
CDR3 protein: ASSDPGQGSNYGYT; V gene: TRBV7-9; J gene: TRBJ1-2
CDR3 protein: ASRRASTDTQY; V gene: TRBV6-1; J gene: TRBJ2-3
CDR3 protein: SVEYRVTEAF; V gene: TRBV29-1; J gene: TRBJ1-1
CDR3 protein: ASSPDRETQY; V gene: TRBV18; J gene: TRBJ2-5
CDR3 protein: ASSRRQGNEAF; V gene: TRBV7-3; J gene: TRBJ1-1
CDR3 protein: ASSYSELLNTEAF; V gene: TRBV6-5; J gene: TRBJ1-1
CDR3 protein: ASSVKGDEQF; V gene: TRBV10-2; J gene: TRBJ2-1
CDR3 protein: ASSSSAGELQETQY; V gene: TRBV12-3/TRBV12-4; J gene: TRBJ2-5
CDR3 protein: ASSDRETYEQY; V gene: TRBV14; J gene: TRBJ2-7
CDR3 protein: ASSSPVLGEQY; V gene: TRBV6-2/TRBV6-3; J gene: TRBJ2-7
CDR3 protein: ASSFWQGGSPLH; V gene: TRBV7-2; J gene: TRBJ1-6
CDR3 protein: ASSRELAEDYEQY; V gene: TRBV4-3; J gene: TRBJ2-7
CDR3 protein: ASSLGPPGQPYEQY; V gene: TRBV12-3/TRBV12-4; J gene: TRBJ2-7
CDR3 protein: ASSLSGATMNTEAF; V gene: TRBV5-1; J gene: TRBJ1-1
CDR3 protein: SARPHRGYGYT; V gene: TRBV20-1; J gene: TRBJ1-2
CDR3 protein: ASSDLGAGMNTEAF; V gene: TRBV6-1; J gene: TRBJ1-1
CDR3 protein: ASSASQAESYGYT; V gene: TRBV7-2; J gene: TRBJ1-2
CDR3 protein: ASSQDQESYEQY; V gene: TRBV4-1; J gene: TRBJ2-7
CDR3 protein: SAIGAARVNQPQH; V gene: TRBV20-1; J gene: TRBJ1-5
CDR3 protein: ASSYSLSRPHNEQF; V gene: TRBV6-2/TRBV6-3; J gene: TRBJ2-1
CDR3 protein: SARDWTGGSYNSPLH; V gene: TRBV20-1; J gene: TRBJ1-6
CDR3 protein: ASSLPITGGERETQY; V gene: TRBV7-6; J gene: TRBJ2-5
CDR3 protein: STQRAGGVRELF; V gene: TRBV20-1; J gene: TRBJ2-2
CDR3 protein: ASSKTGMNTEAF; V gene: TRBV7-6; J gene: TRBJ1-1
CDR3 protein: ASSLVVPTDDSPY; V gene: TRBV7-9; J gene: TRBJ2-5
CDR3 protein: ASSWGPGVGGQETQY; V gene: TRBV7-9; J gene: TRBJ2-5
CDR3 protein: ASSVEGLAGSDTQY; V gene: TRBV9; J gene: TRBJ2-3
CDR3 protein: ASTPRGNEKLF; V gene: TRBV7-9; J gene: TRBJ1-4
CDR3 protein: ASSLAKLTDEGNEQF; V gene: TRBV5-1; J gene: TRBJ2-1
CDR3 protein: ASSLDRPYTDTQY; V gene: TRBV5-1; J gene: TRBJ2-3
CDR3 protein: ASSLWGKDEAF; V gene: TRBV5-1; J gene: TRBJ1-1
CDR3 protein: ASTHLVQGGQETQY; V gene: TRBV4-3; J gene: TRBJ2-5
CDR3 protein: ASSSGLDLRNEQF; V gene: TRBV13; J gene: TRBJ2-1
CDR3 protein: ASRGRGTNYGYT; V gene: TRBV6-5; J gene: TRBJ1-2
CDR3 protein: ASSQDHAGGASYEQY; V gene: TRBV4-3; J gene: TRBJ2-7
CDR3 protein: SARDFTGNRGFNEQF; V gene: TRBV20-1; J gene: TRBJ2-1
CDR3 protein: ASSLGDYSYNEQF; V gene: TRBV7-9; J gene: TRBJ2-1
CDR3 protein: ASRAEGIGSLEQY; V gene: TRBV12-3/TRBV12-4; J gene: TRBJ2-7
CDR3 protein: SARAPGLLYNEQF; V gene: TRBV20-1; J gene: TRBJ2-1
CDR3 protein: ASSLAKGGGRAETQY; V gene: TRBV4-1; J gene: TRBJ2-5